This T cell receptor (beta chain) is drawn from a study of blood T cell repertoires in COVID-19. Background on the study: Samples taken during acute and convalescent COVID-19 were collected in the United States, Italy and Spain. From T cells, B-cell-depleted T cells, or PBMCs came the material, which was cDNA or gDNA.

Per the original methods: Estimation of nucleated cell counts relied on the amplification of reference gene primers. The method was immunoSEQ multiplex PCR; TCRdb's version includes in-frame clones alone and lacks a portion of them. V and J calls and clone size follow that table, whereas D and trimming were derived from the DNA. This table holds about 220,000 clones, about nine tenths found once. V lost 5 bases, J lost 6 bases, and 8 bases lay in between. Germline V lookup: CDR1 SGHRS, CDR2 YFSETQ. The CDR3 runs to 11 residues. This chain joins TRBV5-1 and TRBJ1-1; D is unclear. The receptor comes from a man aged 25 to 45 who had recovered from COVID-19. The sequencing input was peripheral blood. The CDR3 loop is CASRQASEAFF. For the CDR3, the DNA is TGCGCCAGCAGGCAGGCCTCTGAAGCTTTCTTT.